The 5 T cell receptor beta chains reported below all come from one sample, sequenced in a study of OX40 agonist ivuxolimab in advanced cancers. TCRdb's copy holds only in-frame clones and misses some; the assay was immunoSEQ multiplex PCR. Of 12,000 to 15,000 clones listed, under 85% are singletons. Material: CD4+ or CD8+ T cells sorted from blood, obtained in a trial of the OX40 agonist ivuxolimab. The receptors here all came from an adult with an advanced solid tumor such as melanoma, head and neck, liver or kidney cancer.

This clone has just a few counts. Other DNA sequences from this sample encode an identical CDR3 as well. The chain is built from TRBV5-1 and TRBJ2-5; D not certain. CDR3 size: 11 residues. Per the germline V gene, CDR1 is SGHRS and CDR2 is YFSETQ. V lost 2 bases to trimming and J lost 2 bases, with 1 base between them. CDR3 sequence: CASSFQETQYF. The CDR3 nucleotides read TGCGCCAGCAGCTTTCAAGAGACCCAGTACTTC. Full variable domain (missing parts from reference TRBV5-1 and TRBJ2-5): KAGVTQTPRYLIKTRGQQVTLSCSPISGHRSVSWYQQTPGQGLQFLFEYFSETQRNKGNFPGRFSGRQFSNSRSEMNVSTLELGDSALYLCASSFQETQYFGPGTRLLVL.

V and J are TRBV2 and TRBJ2-7; D not resolved. This CDR3 comprises 12 residues. V lost 7 bases to trimming and J lost 2 bases, with 9 bases between them. The germline V gene has CDR1 SNHLY and CDR2 FYNNEI. CDR3 protein: CASKGTAYEQYF. The CDR3, as DNA: TGTGCCAGCAAGGGCACCGCCTACGAGCAGTACTTC.

The V gene is TRBV4-1, the J gene TRBJ2-7, with 11 bases identical to TRBD2. This CDR3 is built from 16 residues. The junction had 10 bases not matched to a gene; V was cut back by 2 bases and J by 7 bases. CDR1 and CDR2 from the germline V gene are MGHRA and YSYEKL. As DNA, the CDR3 is TGCGCCAGCAGCCAACCTGGACTAGCGGGTCAAGTTGAGCAGTACTTC. Translated, it gives CASSQPGLAGQVEQYF.

This clone was counted only a few times. This chain links TRBV28 with TRBJ2-3, with TRBD1 identical over 8 bases. CDR1 is MDHEN, CDR2 SYDVKM, per germline. V shed 5 bases, J shed 2 bases, and the junction held 6 bases outside the gene matches. The CDR3 consists of 15 residues. The CDR3 spells CASSGQGWDTDTQYF. CDR3 nucleotide sequence: TGTGCCAGCAGTGGACAGGGATGGGACACAGATACGCAGTATTTT.

The chain has TRBV5-8 and TRBJ2-7; D is perhaps TRBD2 (6 bases). This CDR3 is built from 14 residues. CDR1 is SGHTS and CDR2 is YDEGEE in the germline V gene. V was shortened by 7 bases and J by 6 bases, with 20 bases between the two germline ends. CDR3: CASGGGGRVLEQYF. CDR3 in DNA: TGTGCCAGCGGGGGTGGAGGGAGAGTCCTCGAGCAGTACTTC. Drawing the rest from reference TRBV5-8 and TRBJ2-7, the complete variable domain is EAGVTQSPTHLIKTRGQQATLRCSPISGHTSVYWYQQALGLGLQFLLWYDEGEERNRGNFPPRFSGRQFPNYSSELNVNALELEDSALYLCASGGGGRVLEQYFGPGTRLTVT.